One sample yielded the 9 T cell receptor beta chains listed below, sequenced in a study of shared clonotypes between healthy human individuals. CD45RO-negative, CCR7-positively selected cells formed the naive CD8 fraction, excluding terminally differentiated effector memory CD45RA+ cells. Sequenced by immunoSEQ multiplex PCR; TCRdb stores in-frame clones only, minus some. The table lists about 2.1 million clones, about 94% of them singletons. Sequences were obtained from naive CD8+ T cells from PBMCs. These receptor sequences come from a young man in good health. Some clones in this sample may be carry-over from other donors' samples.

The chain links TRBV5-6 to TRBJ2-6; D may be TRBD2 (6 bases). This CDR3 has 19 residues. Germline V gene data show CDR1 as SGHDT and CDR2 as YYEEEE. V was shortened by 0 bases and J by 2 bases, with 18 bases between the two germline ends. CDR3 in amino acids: CASSLAPSWGGPGANVLTF. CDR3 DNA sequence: TGTGCCAGCAGCTTGGCCCCGAGTTGGGGAGGCCCTGGGGCCAACGTCCTGACTTTC.

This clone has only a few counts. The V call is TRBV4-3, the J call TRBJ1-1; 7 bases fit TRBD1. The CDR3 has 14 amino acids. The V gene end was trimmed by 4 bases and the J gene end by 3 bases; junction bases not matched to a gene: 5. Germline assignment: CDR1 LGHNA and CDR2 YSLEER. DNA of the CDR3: TGCGCCAGCAGCCCGGGGCAGGGGGACACTGAAGCTTTCTTT. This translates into CASSPGQGDTEAFF.

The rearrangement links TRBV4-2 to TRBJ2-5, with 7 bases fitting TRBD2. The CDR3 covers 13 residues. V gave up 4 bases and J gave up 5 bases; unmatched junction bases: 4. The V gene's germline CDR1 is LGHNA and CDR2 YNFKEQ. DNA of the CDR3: TGTGCCAGCAGCCTCGGGAGGTTGGAGACCCAGTACTTC. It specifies CASSLGRLETQYF.

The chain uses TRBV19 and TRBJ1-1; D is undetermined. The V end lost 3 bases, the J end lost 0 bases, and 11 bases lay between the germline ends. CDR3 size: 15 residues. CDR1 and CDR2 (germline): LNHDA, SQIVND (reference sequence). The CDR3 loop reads CASSIGFAVNTEAFF. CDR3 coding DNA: TGTGCCAGTAGTATCGGATTCGCGGTGAACACTGAAGCTTTCTTT. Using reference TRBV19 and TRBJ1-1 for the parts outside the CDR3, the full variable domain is DGGITQSPKYLFRKEGQNVTLSCEQNLNHDAMYWYRQDPGQGLRLIYYSQIVNDFQKGDIAEGYSVSREKKESFPLTVTSAQKNPTAFYLCASSIGFAVNTEAFFGQGTRLTVV.

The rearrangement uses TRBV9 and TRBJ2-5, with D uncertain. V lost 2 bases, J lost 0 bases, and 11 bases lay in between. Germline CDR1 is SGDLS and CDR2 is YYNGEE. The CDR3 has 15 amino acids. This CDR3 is CASSVGRGYQETQYF. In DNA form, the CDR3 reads TGTGCCAGCAGCGTGGGCAGAGGTTACCAAGAGACCCAGTACTTC.

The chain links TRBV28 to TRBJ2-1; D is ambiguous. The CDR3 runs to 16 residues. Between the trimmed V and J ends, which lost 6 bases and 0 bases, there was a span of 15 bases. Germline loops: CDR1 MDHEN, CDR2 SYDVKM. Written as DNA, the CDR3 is TGTGCCAGCAGCTACCTCAGACACAGCTCCTACAATGAGCAGTTCTTC. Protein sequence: CASSYLRHSSYNEQFF.

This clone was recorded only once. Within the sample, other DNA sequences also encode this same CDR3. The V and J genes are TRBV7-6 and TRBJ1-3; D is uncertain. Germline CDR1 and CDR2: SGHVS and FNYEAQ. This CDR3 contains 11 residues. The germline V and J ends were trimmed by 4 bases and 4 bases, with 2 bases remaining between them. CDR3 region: CASSSGNTIYF. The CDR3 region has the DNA TGTGCCAGCAGCTCGGGAAACACCATATATTTT.

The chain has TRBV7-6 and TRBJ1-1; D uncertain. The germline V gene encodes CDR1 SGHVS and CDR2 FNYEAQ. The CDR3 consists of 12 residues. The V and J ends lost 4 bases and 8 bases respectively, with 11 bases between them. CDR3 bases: TGTGCCAGCAGCTCCGACGGTTCGGAAGCTTTCTTT. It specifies CASSSDGSEAFF.

CDR3 residues: CASSFWGPSSYNEQFF. The DNA of the CDR3 is TGTGCCAGCAGCTTTTGGGGACCAAGCTCCTACAATGAGCAGTTCTTC. J is TRBJ2-1 and V is TRBV27; D assignment may be TRBD1 or TRBD2 (5 bases each). In germline, CDR1 is MNHEY, CDR2 SMNVEV (reference sequence). The CDR3 spans 16 residues. Trimming shortened V by 6 bases and J by 0 bases, and 15 bases separated the two germline ends.